This T cell receptor beta chain was sequenced during a study of blood T cell repertoires in COVID-19. For the study at large: COVID-19 samples, acute and convalescent, were from the United States, Italy and Spain.

Per germline, CDR1 SGHAT and CDR2 FQNNGV. The length of the CDR3 is 17 residues. V shed 0 bases, J shed 4 bases, and the junction held 6 bases outside the gene matches. The assay was immunoSEQ multiplex PCR, and TCRdb's table has in-frame clones only and misses some. The sample carries a few hundred thousand clones, about nine tenths recorded once. The chain uses TRBV11-2 and TRBJ2-5; 12 nucleotides align to TRBD2. Input material: peripheral blood. The receptor was derived from a woman between 35 and 50 years old with acute or convalescent COVID-19. This chain's CDR3 is CASSLELAGGVGETQYF. The CDR3 DNA follows: TGTGCCAGCAGCTTAGAACTAGCGGGGGGTGTAGGAGAGACCCAGTACTTC.